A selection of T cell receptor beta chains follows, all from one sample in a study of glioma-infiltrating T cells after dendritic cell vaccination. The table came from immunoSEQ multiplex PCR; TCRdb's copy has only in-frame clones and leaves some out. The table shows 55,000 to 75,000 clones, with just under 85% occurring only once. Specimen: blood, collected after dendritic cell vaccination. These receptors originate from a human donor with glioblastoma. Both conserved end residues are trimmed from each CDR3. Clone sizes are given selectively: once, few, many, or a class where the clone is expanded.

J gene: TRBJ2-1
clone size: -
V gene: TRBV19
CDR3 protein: ASTNSRGSSYNEQF

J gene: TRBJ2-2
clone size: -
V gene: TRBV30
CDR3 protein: AWNKAGIIGELF

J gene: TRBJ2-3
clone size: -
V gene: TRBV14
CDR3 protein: ASSPRLAGSTDTQY

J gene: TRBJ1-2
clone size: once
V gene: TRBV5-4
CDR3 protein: ASSLAGFDYGYT

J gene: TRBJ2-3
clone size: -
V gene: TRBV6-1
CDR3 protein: ASRWGGESTDTQY

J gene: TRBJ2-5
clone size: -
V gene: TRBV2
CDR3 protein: ASSEEQGLKQY

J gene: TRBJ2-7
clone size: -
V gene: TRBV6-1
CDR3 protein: ASSGPLLAGGPINYEQY

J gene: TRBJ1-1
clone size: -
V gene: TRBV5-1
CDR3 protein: ASSLRRDPNTEAF

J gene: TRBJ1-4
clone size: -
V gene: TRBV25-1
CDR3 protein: ASSEFGGLEKLF

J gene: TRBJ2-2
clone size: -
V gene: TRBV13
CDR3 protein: ASSLTGQGAVGELF

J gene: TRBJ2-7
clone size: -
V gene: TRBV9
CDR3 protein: ASSLAGQGNPTEQY

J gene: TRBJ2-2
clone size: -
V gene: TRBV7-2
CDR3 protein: ASSLNSNTGELF

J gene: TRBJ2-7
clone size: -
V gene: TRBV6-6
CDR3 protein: ASSLDRVEGEQY

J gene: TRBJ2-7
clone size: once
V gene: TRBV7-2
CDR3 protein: ASSLQPGGEQY

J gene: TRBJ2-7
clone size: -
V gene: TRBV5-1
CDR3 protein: ASSQQGSHEQY

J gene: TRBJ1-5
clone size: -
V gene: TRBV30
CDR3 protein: AWARQGNQPQH

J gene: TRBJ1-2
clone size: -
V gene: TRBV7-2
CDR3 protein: ASSLVPGTGSFGYT

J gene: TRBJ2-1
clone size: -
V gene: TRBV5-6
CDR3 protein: ASSQLGNEQF

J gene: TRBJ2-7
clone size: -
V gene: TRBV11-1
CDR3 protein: ASSYPRGDPPYEQY

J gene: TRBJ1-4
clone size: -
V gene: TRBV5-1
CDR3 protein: ASSLTGVAEKLF

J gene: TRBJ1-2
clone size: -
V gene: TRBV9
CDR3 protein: ASSASGGRGQIGYT

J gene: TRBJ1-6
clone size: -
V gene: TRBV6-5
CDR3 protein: ASSYRRNSPLH

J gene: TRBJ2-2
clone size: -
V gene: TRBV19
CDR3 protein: ASIEAISGELF

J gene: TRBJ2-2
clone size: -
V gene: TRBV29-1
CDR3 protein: SAIPGTVNTGELF

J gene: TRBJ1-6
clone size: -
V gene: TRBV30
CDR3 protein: AWSADYSYNSPLH

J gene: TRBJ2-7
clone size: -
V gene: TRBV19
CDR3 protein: ASSNVGHPYEQY

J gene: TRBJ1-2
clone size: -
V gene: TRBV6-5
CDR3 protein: ASSRTAINGYT

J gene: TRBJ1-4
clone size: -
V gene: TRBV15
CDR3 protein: ATSRVPTTNEKLF

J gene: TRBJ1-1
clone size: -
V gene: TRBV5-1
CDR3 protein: ASSLRGGTEAF

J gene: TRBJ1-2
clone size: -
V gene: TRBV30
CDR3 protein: AWAGTGVVYGYT

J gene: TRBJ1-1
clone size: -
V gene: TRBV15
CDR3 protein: ATSRGYRANTEAF

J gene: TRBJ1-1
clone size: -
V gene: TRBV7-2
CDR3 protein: ASSAPGDINTEAF

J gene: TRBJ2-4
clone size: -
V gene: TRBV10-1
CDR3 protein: ASTNDTGYKNIQY

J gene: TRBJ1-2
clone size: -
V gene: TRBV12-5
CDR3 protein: ASALNRDTRNYGYT

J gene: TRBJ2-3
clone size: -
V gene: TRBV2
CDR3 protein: ASRATGTITTDTQY

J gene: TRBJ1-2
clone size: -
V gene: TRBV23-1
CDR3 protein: ASIPGTEDHYGYT

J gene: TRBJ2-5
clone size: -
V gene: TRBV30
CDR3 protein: GVGGLQETQY

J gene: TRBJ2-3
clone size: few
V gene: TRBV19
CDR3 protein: ASSISLAGASTDTQY

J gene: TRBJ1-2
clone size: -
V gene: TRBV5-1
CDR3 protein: ASSWGTGGDYGYT

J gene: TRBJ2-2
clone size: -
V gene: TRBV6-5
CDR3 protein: ASRTDGLTGELF

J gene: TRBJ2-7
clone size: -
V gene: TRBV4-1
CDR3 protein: ASSQGPGGEQY

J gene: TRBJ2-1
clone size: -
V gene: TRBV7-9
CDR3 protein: ASSSTSGGPNEQF

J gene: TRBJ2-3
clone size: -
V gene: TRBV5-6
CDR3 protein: ASSWRTSGGAAYTDTQY

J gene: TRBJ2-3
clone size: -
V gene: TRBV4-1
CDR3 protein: ASSQDQGIDTQY

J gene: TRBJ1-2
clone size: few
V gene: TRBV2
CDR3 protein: ASSRVPDSHGYT

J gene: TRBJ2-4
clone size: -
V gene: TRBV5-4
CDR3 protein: ASSLRTESYSKNIQY

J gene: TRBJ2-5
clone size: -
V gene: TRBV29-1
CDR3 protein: SARQGSGQETQY

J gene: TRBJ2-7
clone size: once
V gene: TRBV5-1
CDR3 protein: ASSSNTGVYEQY

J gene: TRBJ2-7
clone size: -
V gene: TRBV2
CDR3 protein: ASKRQGSRASYEQY

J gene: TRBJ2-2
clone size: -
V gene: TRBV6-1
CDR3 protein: ASSEGRYTGELF

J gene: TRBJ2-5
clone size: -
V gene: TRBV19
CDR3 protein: ASSISGEETQY

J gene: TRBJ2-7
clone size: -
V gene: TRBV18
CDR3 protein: ASSFTETSQDEQY

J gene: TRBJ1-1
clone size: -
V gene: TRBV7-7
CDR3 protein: ASSPFRGTEAF

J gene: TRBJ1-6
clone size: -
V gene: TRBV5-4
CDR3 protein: ASSPDRGNSPLH

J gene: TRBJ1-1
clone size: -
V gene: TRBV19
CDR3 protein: ASARDRGGGTEAF

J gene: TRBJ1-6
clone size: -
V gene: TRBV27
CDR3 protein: ASSLRWRQGAIPLH

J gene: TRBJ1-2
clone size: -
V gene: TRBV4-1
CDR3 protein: ASSQDRSGGRGYT

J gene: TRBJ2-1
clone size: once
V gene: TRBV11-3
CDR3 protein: ATKQGASDNEQF

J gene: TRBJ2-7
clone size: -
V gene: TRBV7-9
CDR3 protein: ASSAPGGSYEQY

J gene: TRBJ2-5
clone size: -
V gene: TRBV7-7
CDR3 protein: ASSPSGGSETQY